This TCR beta chain stems from a study of T cell responses to AZD1222 COVID-19 vaccine. TCRdb's copy holds only in-frame clones and misses some; the assay was immunoSEQ multiplex PCR. Here the sample spans around 110,000 clones, under 95% being singletons. Points from the study as a whole: Across spike, vaccine-associated CD4 TCRs were found, dominant at 160-218 and 743-854. Spike-specific TCR breadth and depth both grew after two AZD1222 doses.

With regard to this clone: Its target is unknown.

This material consisted of peripheral blood, taken on day 0 of AZD1222 vaccination. This TCR was recovered from an adult in good health.

The CDR3 reads CASSVVGTTMGETQYF. The CDR3 DNA sequence: TGTGCCAGCAGCGTAGTGGGGACAACGATGGGAGAGACCCAGTACTTC. This chain connects TRBV9 to TRBJ2-5, with D perhaps matching TRBD1 (6 bases). Trimming took off 0 bases at V and 4 bases at J, with 16 bases between the two ends. This CDR3 comprises 16 residues. The germline CDR1 and CDR2 sequences are SGDLS and YYNGEE. The full variable domain, its missing parts supplied by reference TRBV9 and TRBJ2-5, is DSGVTQTPKHLITATGQRVTLRCSPRSGDLSVYWYQQSLDQGLQFLIQYYNGEERAKGNILERFSAQQFPDLHSELNLSSLELGDSALYFCASSVVGTTMGETQYFGPGTRLLVL.